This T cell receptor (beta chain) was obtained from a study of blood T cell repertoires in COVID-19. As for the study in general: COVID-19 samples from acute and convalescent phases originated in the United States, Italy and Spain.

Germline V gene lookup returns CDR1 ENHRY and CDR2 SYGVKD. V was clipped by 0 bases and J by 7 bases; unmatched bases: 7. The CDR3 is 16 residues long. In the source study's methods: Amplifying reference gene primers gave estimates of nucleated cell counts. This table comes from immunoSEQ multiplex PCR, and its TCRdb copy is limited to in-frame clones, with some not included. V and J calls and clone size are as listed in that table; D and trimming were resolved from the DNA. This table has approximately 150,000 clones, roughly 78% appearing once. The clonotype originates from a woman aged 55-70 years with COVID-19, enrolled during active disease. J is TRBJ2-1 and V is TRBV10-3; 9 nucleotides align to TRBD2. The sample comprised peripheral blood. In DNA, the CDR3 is TGTGCCATCAGTGAGTCTGCGGGAGGGCATAAAAATGAGCAGTTCTTC. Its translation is CAISESAGGHKNEQFF.